This T cell receptor beta chain comes out of a study of a mutant IDH1 vaccine in newly diagnosed glioma. For the study at large: Earlier therapy was either radiotherapy, temozolomide, or both, and most got both.

TCRdb keeps only in-frame clones here, not all; method: immunoSEQ multiplex PCR. The table has around 100,000 clones, about 90% seen once. From germline, CDR1 is MDHEN and CDR2 SYDVKM. This CDR3 is built from 15 residues. Trimming shortened V by 10 bases and J by 1 base, and 17 bases separated the two germline ends. As to this clone: Its antigen is unknown.

Sample time point: week 11, during vaccination. Doses consisted of 300 ug of mutant IDH1 20-mer peptide each, paired with topical imiquimod. The source is a woman aged 45-65 years with glioma. The source material was PBMCs, sampled from a glioma patient whose treatment included an IDH1 peptide vaccine. The chain carries TRBV28 and TRBJ1-5; tentative D call: TRBD1 (6 bases). In DNA form, the CDR3 reads TGTGCCACCCTTACCGGGACATGGAGCAATCAGCCCCAGCATTTT. As protein: CATLTGTWSNQPQHF. The full variable domain, with the rest looked up from reference TRBV28 and TRBJ1-5, is DVKVTQSSRYLVKRTGEKVFLECVQDMDHENMFWYRQDPGLGLRLIYFSYDVKMKEKGDIPEGYSVSREKKERFSLILESASTNQTSMYLCATLTGTWSNQPQHFGDGTRLSIL.